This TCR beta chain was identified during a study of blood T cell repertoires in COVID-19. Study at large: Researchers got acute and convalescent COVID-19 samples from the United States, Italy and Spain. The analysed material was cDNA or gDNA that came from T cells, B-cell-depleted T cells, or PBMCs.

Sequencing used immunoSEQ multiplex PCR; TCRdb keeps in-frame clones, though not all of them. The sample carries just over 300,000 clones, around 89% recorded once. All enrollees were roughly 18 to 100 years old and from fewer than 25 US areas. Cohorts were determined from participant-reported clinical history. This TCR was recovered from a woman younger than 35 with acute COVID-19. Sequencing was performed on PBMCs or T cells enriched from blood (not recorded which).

CDR3 sequence: CASSLGQAILNTEAFF. The CDR3, as DNA: TGTGCCAGCAGTCTAGGACAGGCGATTTTAAACACTGAAGCTTTCTTT. V gene TRBV6-2 or TRBV6-3 combines with J gene TRBJ1-1; the match to TRBD1 covers 7 bases. Trimming removed 5 bases from V and 2 bases from J; junction bases left unmatched: 11. The CDR3 has 16 residues. Germline V gene lookup returns CDR1 MNHEY and CDR2 SVGEGT.